Below are 15 T cell receptor beta chains sequenced from a single sample in a study of a mutant IDH1 vaccine in newly diagnosed glioma. Profiling relied on immunoSEQ multiplex PCR, and the TCRdb table lists in-frame clones only, not all of them. The sample lists tens of thousands of clones; approximately 88% were seen once. Their antigen targets remain unknown. Time point given: week 35, safety follow-up. Vaccination comprised doses that each held 300 ug of mutant IDH1 20-mer peptide, plus topical imiquimod. The material sequenced was PBMCs, taken from a glioma patient whose treatment included an IDH1 peptide vaccine. The receptors were gathered from a man aged 18 to 30 with glioma.

This chain joins TRBV5-6 and TRBJ2-4, with D possibly called TRBD1 or TRBD2 (5 bases each). CDR1 SGHDT and CDR2 YYEEEE come from the germline V gene. V was trimmed by 4 bases and J by 4 bases, leaving 18 bases between them. The length of the CDR3 is 16 residues. CDR3 residues: CASSPGVGVTKNIQYF. Here the CDR3 DNA reads TGTGCCAGCAGCCCTGGGGTGGGGGTTACGAAAAACATTCAGTACTTC.

This clone appeared a few times. This chain links TRBV7-3 with TRBJ1-6; possibly TRBD1 for D (5 bases). From germline, CDR1 is SGHTA and CDR2 FQGTGA. V was clipped by 4 bases and J by 16 bases, with 14 bases between them. The CDR3 length is 12 residues. The CDR3 sequence: CASSSLQGPLHF. The DNA for the CDR3 is TGTGCCAGCAGCTCGCTTCAGGGTCCTCTCCACTTT.

The chain couples TRBV4-2 to TRBJ2-4; possible D gene TRBD2, 5 bases. There are 21 residues in the CDR3. Trimming shortened V by 0 bases and J by 0 bases, and 24 bases separated the two germline ends. CDR1 is LGHNA, CDR2 YNFKEQ, per germline. The CDR3 loop is CASSQDILVAFLAEAKNIQYF. The CDR3 DNA reads as TGTGCCAGCAGCCAAGATATATTAGTAGCGTTTTTAGCCGAAGCCAAAAACATTCAGTACTTC.

This chain joins TRBV19 and TRBJ1-6, with 7 bases fitting TRBD1. The CDR3 loop spans 17 amino acids. Germline CDR1 is LNHDA and CDR2 is SQIVND (reference sequence). Germline trimming cut 6 bases from V and 7 bases from J; bases unmatched to any gene: 15. The CDR3 nucleotides read TGTGCCAGTAGACCGACAGGGCTCTCTCTGAGGAATTCACCCCTCCACTTT. Translation gives CASRPTGLSLRNSPLHF.

This clone showed up just a few times. The rearrangement joins TRBV2 to TRBJ1-2; tentatively, D is TRBD1 (5 bases). This CDR3 has 14 residues. Germline CDR1 is SNHLY and CDR2 is FYNNEI. The V end lost 6 bases, the J end lost 0 bases, and 11 bases lay between the germline ends. CDR3 residues: CASRGDLSNYGYTF. The DNA for the CDR3 is TGTGCCAGCAGGGGGGACCTTTCTAACTATGGCTACACCTTC.

The V and J genes are TRBV4-2 and TRBJ1-1, with TRBD1 as a possible D gene (6 bases). CDR1 is LGHNA and CDR2 is YNFKEQ in the germline V gene. V lost 1 base and J lost 4, with 10 bases in between. This CDR3 spans 14 amino acids. The CDR3 region is CASSQAGAGTEAFF. CDR3 in DNA: TGTGCCAGCAGCCAAGCAGGGGCGGGCACTGAAGCTTTCTTT.

The chain carries TRBV5-6 and TRBJ2-2, with 11 positions matching TRBD1. CDR1 and CDR2 (germline): SGHDT, YYEEEE. With 4 bases clipped from V and 1 base from J, the junction kept 6 bases outside the gene matches. The CDR3 runs to 17 residues. The CDR3, as DNA: TGTGCCAGCAGCAAGGGACAGGGGGTCTTGAACACCGGGGAGCTGTTTTTT. This encodes CASSKGQGVLNTGELFF.

This chain joins TRBV5-1 and TRBJ1-1; D is possibly TRBD1 (5 bases). Per germline, CDR1 SGHRS and CDR2 YFSETQ. The CDR3 is made up of 17 amino acids. Trimming removed 4 bases at V and 0 bases at J, with 19 bases between. The CDR3 here is CASSRVPGSGMNTEAFF. CDR3 DNA: TGCGCCAGCAGCCGAGTGCCAGGGTCAGGTATGAACACTGAAGCTTTCTTT.

The chain links TRBV27 to TRBJ2-7, with D tentatively TRBD1 (6 bases). With 2 bases removed from V and 2 bases from J, the gap between germline ends came to 13 bases. The CDR3 sequence is 15 residues long. Germline V gene lookup returns CDR1 MNHEY and CDR2 SMNVEV (reference sequence). CDR3 loop: CASSLGQIPTYEQYF. The DNA of the CDR3 is TGTGCCAGCAGTTTAGGACAGATACCTACCTACGAGCAGTACTTC.

This chain connects TRBV7-9 to TRBJ1-1; no firm D call. Trimming shortened V by 3 bases and J by 3 bases, and 11 bases separated the two germline ends. This CDR3 region has 14 residues. Germline CDR1 reads SEHNR; CDR2 reads FQNEAQ (reference sequence). The CDR3 nucleotides read TGTGCCAGCAGCTTCCGACTTGGGGACACTGAAGCTTTCTTT. It is translated as CASSFRLGDTEAFF.

There are a few counts of this clone. The rearrangement uses TRBV7-9 and TRBJ2-2; TRBD2 matches 14 bases. The trim removed 5 bases at V and 5 bases at J, leaving 4 bases unmatched. The CDR3 length is 16 residues. Germline lookup yields CDR1 SEHNR and CDR2 FQNEAQ (reference sequence). The CDR3 DNA sequence: TGTGCCAGCAGCCAGGGACTAGCGGGAGTGACCGGGGAGCTGTTTTTT. Its translation: CASSQGLAGVTGELFF.

The rearrangement links TRBV5-1 to TRBJ2-1; TRBD1 aligns across 10 bases. With 3 bases clipped from V and 1 base from J, the junction kept 7 bases outside the gene matches. CDR1 and CDR2 from the germline V gene are SGHRS and YFSETQ. The CDR3 contains 17 residues. In nucleotides, the CDR3 is TGCGCCAGCAGCTGGGGGGACAGGGGCCTATCCTACAATGAGCAGTTCTTC. Protein product: CASSWGDRGLSYNEQFF.

The chain uses TRBV30 and TRBJ1-1; maybe TRBD1 (5 bases). Germline CDR1 and CDR2: GTSNPN and SVGIG (reference sequence). CDR3 length: 13 amino acids. V was trimmed by 0 bases and J by 5 bases, leaving 10 bases between them. CDR3 sequence: CAWSVLGETEAFF. The CDR3 bases are TGTGCCTGGAGTGTATTGGGGGAGACTGAAGCTTTCTTT.

CDR3 amino acids: CASRPGGAPTQYF. The CDR3 DNA sequence: TGTGCCAGCAGGCCCGGGGGGGCTCCAACGCAGTATTTT. The V call is TRBV27, the J call TRBJ2-3; 8 bases are a match to TRBD2. This CDR3 has 13 residues. Germline values: CDR1 MNHEY, CDR2 SMNVEV (reference sequence). V lost 6 bases and J lost 9; bases outside the gene matches: 8.

The chain is built from TRBV6-1 and TRBJ1-5; 8 bases map to TRBD1. This CDR3 has 14 residues. V dropped 6 bases and J dropped 5; count of bases not matched to a gene: 6. The germline gives CDR1 MNHNS, CDR2 SASEGT. The CDR3 loop is CASRVLQGDQPQHF. The CDR3 region has the DNA TGTGCCAGCAGGGTACTACAGGGGGATCAGCCCCAGCATTTT.